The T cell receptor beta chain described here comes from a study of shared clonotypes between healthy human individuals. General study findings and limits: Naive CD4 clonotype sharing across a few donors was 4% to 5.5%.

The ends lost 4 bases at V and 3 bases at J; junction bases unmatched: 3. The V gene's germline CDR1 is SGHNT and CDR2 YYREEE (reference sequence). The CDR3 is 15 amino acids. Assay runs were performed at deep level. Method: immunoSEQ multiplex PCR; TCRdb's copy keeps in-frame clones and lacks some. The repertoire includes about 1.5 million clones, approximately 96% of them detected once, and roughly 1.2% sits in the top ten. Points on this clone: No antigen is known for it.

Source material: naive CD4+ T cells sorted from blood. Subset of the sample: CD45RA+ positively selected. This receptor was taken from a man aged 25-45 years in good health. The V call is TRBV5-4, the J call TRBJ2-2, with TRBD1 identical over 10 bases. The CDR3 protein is CASSLTGGYTGELFF. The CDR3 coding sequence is TGTGCCAGCAGCCTGACAGGGGGCTACACCGGGGAGCTGTTTTTT.